Each of the 27 T cell receptor beta chains below was sequenced from the same sample in a study of blood T cells in healthy people across ages. A second PCR of roughly 7 to 11 cycles used a sample-barcoded 5' primer and a J-beta primer mix. TCRdb re-analysed the 5' RACE reads in MiXCR, keeping a single row per CDR3 protein. The repertoire holds some 900,000 distinct CDR3 sequences, with around 26% as singletons. Material for sequencing was blood. All receptors come from an elderly woman in good health.

There are many counts of this clonotype. V and J are TRBV12-3 or TRBV12-4 and TRBJ1-2; no reliable D call. The CDR3 spans 14 residues. Between the trimmed V and J ends, which lost 6 bases and 0 bases, there was a span of 11 bases. The chain's CDR3 is CASRQAGANYGYTF. The CDR3 DNA follows: TGTGCCAGCAGGCAAGCCGGGGCTAACTATGGCTACACCTTC.

This clonotype showed up many times. This chain joins TRBV29-1 and TRBJ2-1; D tentatively fits TRBD1 or TRBD2 (6 bases each). Germline CDR1 and CDR2: SQVTM and ANQGSEA. There are 14 residues in the CDR3. V dropped 8 bases and J dropped 0 bases, with 14 bases sitting between them. CDR3 sequence: CSLGGGSSYNEQFF. The DNA for the CDR3 is TGCAGCCTCGGAGGGGGAAGCTCCTACAATGAGCAGTTCTTC.

This clonotype has a handful of counts. The CDR3 nucleotides read TGTGCCAGCTCACTGACGTTAGCGGGGAGCTCCTACAATGAGCAGTTCTTC. Residues: CASSLTLAGSSYNEQFF. The chain joins TRBV18 to TRBJ2-1, with 8 bases that match TRBD2. Trimming cost V 4 bases and J 0 bases; bases outside gene matches: 8. Germline assignment: CDR1 KGHSH and CDR2 LQKENI. The CDR3 has 17 amino acids.

V usage is TRBV20-1 and J usage is TRBJ1-4; 8 bases line up with TRBD1. Germline V gene data show CDR1 as DFQATT and CDR2 as SNEGSKA (reference sequence). The junction had 4 bases not matched to a gene; V was cut back by 0 bases and J by 7 bases. CDR3 length equals 14 residues. CDR3 sequence reads: CSARDTGGGEKLFF. The CDR3 nucleotides are TGCAGTGCTAGAGATACAGGGGGGGGTGAAAAACTGTTTTTT.

This clonotype was counted ten times or more. This chain links TRBV9 with TRBJ1-2; TRBD1 agrees at 7 bases. Germline lookup yields CDR1 SGDLS and CDR2 YYNGEE. This CDR3 spans 14 amino acids. J gave up 5 bases and V 0 bases, and 4 bases lay outside the gene matches. This chain's CDR3 is CASSVGQGVYGYTF. In nucleotides, the CDR3 is TGTGCCAGCAGCGTAGGGCAGGGGGTTTATGGCTACACCTTC.

This clonotype was counted a few times. One base away lies a much larger clone, so this may be a sequencing read error. This chain connects TRBV6-2 or TRBV6-3 to TRBJ2-7; D might be TRBD2 (5 bases). The germline gives CDR1 MNHEY, CDR2 SVGEGT. The germline V and J ends were trimmed by 7 bases and 10 bases, with 23 bases remaining between them. The CDR3 sequence is 14 residues long. The CDR3 loop reads CASTFGGTKNVQYF. The CDR3 bases are TGTGCCAGCACCTTTGGAGGAACAAAAAACGTTCAGTACTTC.

The chain uses TRBV7-9 and TRBJ2-1; D perhaps matches TRBD1 (5 bases). The CDR3 is 13 amino acids. Trimming took off 8 bases at V and 10 bases at J, with 18 bases between the two ends. The germline V gene encodes CDR1 SEHNR and CDR2 FQNEAQ (reference sequence). CDR3: CASGSGQGYEQFF. DNA for the CDR3: TGTGCCAGCGGCTCGGGTCAGGGCTACGAGCAGTTCTTC.

The chain carries TRBV7-2 and TRBJ2-1; 9 bases line up with TRBD1. Looked up from germline, CDR1 is SGHTA and CDR2 is FQGNSA. The CDR3 spans 13 residues. Trimming took 9 bases from V and 12 from J; bases not matched to a gene: 12. CDR3 nucleotides: TGTGCCAGTAGCGACCGGGACAGGGCTTCGCAGTTCTTC. It yields the protein CASSDRDRASQFF. The full variable domain, completed using reference TRBV7-2 and TRBJ2-1, is GAGVSQSPSNKVTEKGKDVELRCDPISGHTALYWYRQSLGQGLEFLIYFQGNSAPDKSGLPSDRFSAERTGGSVSTLTIQRTQQEDSAVYLCASSDRDRASQFFGPGTRLTVL.

This clonotype was seen at least ten times. The chain is built from TRBV12-3 or TRBV12-4 and TRBJ2-7; 9 positions agree with TRBD1. This CDR3 has 14 residues. V shed 6 bases, J shed 2 bases, and the junction held 5 bases outside the gene matches. The CDR3 loop is CASRKDRGTYEQYF. CDR3 sequence (DNA): TGTGCCAGCAGAAAGGACAGGGGCACCTACGAGCAGTACTTC.

This clonotype was picked up many times. The rearrangement joins TRBV20-1 to TRBJ2-7; 8 bases agree with TRBD1. Per germline, CDR1 DFQATT and CDR2 SNEGSKA (reference sequence). The V gene end was trimmed by 2 bases and the J gene end by 2 bases; junction bases not matched to a gene: 5. There are 14 residues in the CDR3. DNA of the CDR3: TGCAGTGCTAGAAGCCCACAGGGGGCCTACGAGCAGTACTTC. Translating it yields CSARSPQGAYEQYF.

This clonotype was counted ten times or more. J is TRBJ2-5 and V is TRBV7-9; TRBD2 is a possible D gene (6 bases). The V and J ends lost 4 bases and 6 bases respectively, with 18 bases between them. CDR1 and CDR2 (germline): SEHNR, FQNEAQ (reference sequence). The CDR3 totals 15 residues. The CDR3 sequence is CASSSRTGEEKTQYF. The DNA for the CDR3 is TGTGCCAGCAGCTCCCGCACGGGGGAAGAAAAGACCCAGTACTTC.

The genes are TRBV27 and TRBJ1-5; tentatively, D is TRBD1 (5 bases). This CDR3 is 14 amino acids long. Trimming pared 3 bases from V and 6 bases from J, leaving 12 bases between. The germline V gene has CDR1 MNHEY and CDR2 SMNVEV (reference sequence). The CDR3: CASSFSRRAQPQHF. In DNA, the CDR3 is TGTGCCAGCAGTTTTTCCCGCAGGGCTCAGCCCCAGCATTTT.

The chain has TRBV2 and TRBJ1-6; 10 bases align to TRBD1. The CDR3 has 15 amino acids. CDR1 is SNHLY, CDR2 FYNNEI, per germline. V shed 0 bases and J 10 bases; nucleotides not matched to a gene: 3. The CDR3 bases are TGTGCCAGCAGTGAAGCGGGACAGGGGTGGTCACCCCTCCACTTT. Translated, it gives CASSEAGQGWSPLHF.

This clonotype was counted at least ten times. The chain carries TRBV20-1 and TRBJ2-5; D is undetermined. Trimming took 3 bases from V and 2 from J, leaving 7 bases between them. Germline assignment: CDR1 DFQATT and CDR2 SNEGSKA (reference sequence). There are 12 residues in the CDR3. CDR3 nucleotide sequence: TGCAGTGCTAGTGACGGACAAGAGACCCAGTACTTC. Protein: CSASDGQETQYF.

The V and J genes are TRBV7-3 and TRBJ2-3; D is unclear. The V end lost 5 bases, the J end lost 2 bases, and 11 bases lay between the germline ends. This CDR3 contains 14 residues. Per germline, CDR1 SGHTA and CDR2 FQGTGA. The CDR3 region is CASSPDPNTDTQYF. The CDR3 DNA sequence: TGTGCCAGCAGCCCAGACCCGAACACAGATACGCAGTATTTT.

This sequence joins TRBV30 and TRBJ1-2; D not resolved. Germline-derived CDR1 and CDR2 are GTSNPN and SVGIG (reference sequence). The V and J ends lost 3 bases and 4 bases respectively, with 12 bases between them. This CDR3 is built from 13 residues. The CDR3 loop is CAWRELATYGYTF. The DNA for the CDR3 is TGTGCCTGGAGGGAATTGGCTACCTATGGCTACACCTTC.

This chain links TRBV2 with TRBJ2-6; tentatively, D is TRBD1 (7 bases). Germline V gives CDR1 SNHLY, CDR2 FYNNEI. This CDR3 is built from 17 residues. Trimming removed 8 bases from V and 0 bases from J, with 17 bases in between. CDR3 in DNA: TGTGCCAGCGGGGGGACAGTAAGCATCTCTGGGGCCAACGTCCTGACTTTC. Amino acids: CASGGTVSISGANVLTF.

This clonotype showed up just a few times. The chain joins TRBV20-1 to TRBJ2-3; TRBD2 matches 9 bases. The V gene end was trimmed by 1 base and the J gene end by 4 bases; junction bases not matched to a gene: 3. This CDR3 has 14 amino acids. Germline V gene lookup returns CDR1 DFQATT and CDR2 SNEGSKA (reference sequence). CDR3 coding DNA: TGCAGTGCTAGAGCGGTAGCGGGGGCAGATACGCAGTATTTT. Its translation is CSARAVAGADTQYF.

The chain is built from TRBV5-6 and TRBJ2-3; D gene unclear. The CDR3 spans 16 residues. Trimming removed 0 bases at V and 0 bases at J, with 11 bases between. Germline CDR1 reads SGHDT; CDR2 reads YYEEEE. Here the CDR3 DNA reads TGTGCCAGCAGCTTGGGGTTTACACTTAGCACAGATACGCAGTATTTT. Translation gives CASSLGFTLSTDTQYF.

Only a few counts were recorded for this clonotype. The J gene is TRBJ1-1, the V gene TRBV20-1, with D tentatively TRBD1 (5 bases). Germline CDR1 and CDR2: DFQATT and SNEGSKA (reference sequence). Trimming shortened V by 3 bases and J by 1 base, and 15 bases separated the two germline ends. CDR3 length: 15 residues. The CDR3 coding sequence is TGCAGTGCTAGTCAAGGGGTGAGCAGGAACACTGAAGCTTTCTTT. This sequence encodes CSASQGVSRNTEAFF.

At least ten counts were recorded for this clonotype. CDR3 coding DNA: TGCGCCAGCAGCTACACAGAACGCACAGATACGCAGTATTTT. It yields the protein CASSYTERTDTQYF. The chain carries TRBV10-2 and TRBJ2-3; D unclear. This CDR3 contains 14 residues. Germline loops: CDR1 WSHSY, CDR2 SAAADI. Trimming removed 6 bases at V and 1 base at J, with 11 bases between.

The sample holds a few counts of this clonotype. The chain uses TRBV9 and TRBJ1-6; TRBD1 might be the D (6 bases). The CDR3 runs to 16 residues. CDR1 SGDLS and CDR2 YYNGEE come from the germline V gene. The germline V and J ends were trimmed by 0 bases and 6 bases, with 13 bases remaining between them. CDR3 sequence: CASSVAAGEFNSPLHF. The CDR3 DNA is TGTGCCAGCAGCGTAGCGGCAGGGGAGTTTAATTCACCCCTCCACTTT.

The chain uses TRBV9 and TRBJ2-5; maybe TRBD2 (7 bases). Germline lookup yields CDR1 SGDLS and CDR2 YYNGEE. The CDR3 extends over 15 amino acids. The V and J ends lost 1 base and 1 base respectively, with 11 bases between them. The CDR3 reads CASSVFGGRQETQYF. In DNA form, the CDR3 reads TGTGCCAGCAGCGTATTCGGGGGGCGCCAAGAGACCCAGTACTTC.

This clonotype was counted at least ten times. The rearrangement links TRBV7-2 to TRBJ2-4; 13 bases agree with TRBD2. Germline values: CDR1 SGHTA, CDR2 FQGNSA. The V and J ends lost 5 bases and 2 bases, in that order; junction bases with no gene match: 9. The CDR3 contains 18 residues. The CDR3 loop reads CASSPPGLAGRTKNIQYF. CDR3 in DNA: TGTGCCAGCAGCCCCCCGGGACTAGCGGGGAGGACCAAAAACATTCAGTACTTC.

The rearrangement joins TRBV7-2 to TRBJ1-2; 8 nucleotides align to TRBD1. Germline loops: CDR1 SGHTA, CDR2 FQGNSA. The V and J ends lost 5 bases and 1 base, in that order; junction bases with no gene match: 6. CDR3 length: 15 residues. The CDR3 here is CASSHATGDNYGYTF. CDR3 nucleotide sequence: TGTGCCAGCAGCCACGCGACAGGGGATAACTATGGCTACACCTTC.

There are many counts of this clonotype. The chain recombines TRBV12-3 or TRBV12-4 with TRBJ2-1, with 10 nucleotides matching TRBD2. This CDR3 has 16 residues. With V trimmed by 4 bases and J by 10 bases, 13 bases remained unmatched. The CDR3 DNA reads as TGTGCCAGCAGTTATCATCGGTCGGGTAGCGGGGGGGAGCAGTTCTTC. It translates to CASSYHRSGSGGEQFF.

This clonotype was seen ten or more times. The chain links TRBV12-3 or TRBV12-4 to TRBJ2-7; D gene uncertain. The CDR3 contains 11 residues. Trimming took off 2 bases at V and 4 bases at J, with 3 bases between the two ends. The CDR3 DNA is TGTGCCAGCAGTTTAATTTACGAGCAGTACTTC. Protein product: CASSLIYEQYF.